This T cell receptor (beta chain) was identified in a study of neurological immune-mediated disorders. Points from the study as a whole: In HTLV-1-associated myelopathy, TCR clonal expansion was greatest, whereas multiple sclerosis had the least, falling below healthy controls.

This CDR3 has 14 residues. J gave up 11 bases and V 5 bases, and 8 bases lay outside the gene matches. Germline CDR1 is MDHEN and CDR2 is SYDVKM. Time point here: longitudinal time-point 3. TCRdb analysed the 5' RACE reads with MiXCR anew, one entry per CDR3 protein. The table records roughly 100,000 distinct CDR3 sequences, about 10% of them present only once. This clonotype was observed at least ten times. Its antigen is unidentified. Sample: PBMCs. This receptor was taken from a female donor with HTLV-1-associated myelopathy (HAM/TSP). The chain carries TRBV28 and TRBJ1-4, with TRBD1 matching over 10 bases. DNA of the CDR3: TGTGCCAGCAGTCCCCCCGGGACAGGGGTGAAACTGTTTTTT. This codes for CASSPPGTGVKLFF.